This T cell receptor (beta chain) appears in the sequencing data of a study of blood T cell repertoires in COVID-19. In the study overall: Sample material is recorded as cDNA or gDNA derived from T cells, B-cell-depleted T cells, or PBMCs.

Sequencing was performed with immunoSEQ multiplex PCR; in TCRdb, only in-frame clones are kept and a portion is missing. The repertoire includes around 110,000 clones, about 80% of them detected once, and 7.5% sits in the top ten. Only a few counts were recorded for this clone. The CDR3 totals 14 residues. CDR1 MNHEY and CDR2 SVGAGI come from the germline V gene. V lost 8 bases, J lost 5 bases, and 13 bases lay in between. V and J are TRBV6-5 and TRBJ1-6, with TRBD1 as a possible D gene (5 bases). What was sequenced was peripheral blood. The sequence derives from a man aged 70-80 years with active or convalescent COVID-19. The CDR3 protein is CASARDFDNSPLHF. The CDR3 DNA reads as TGTGCCAGCGCCCGGGACTTCGATAATTCACCCCTCCACTTT.